This T cell receptor (beta chain) originates from a study of T-cell memory formation after mild COVID-19. Study-wide context: Largely, TCR clusters stayed within a single donor.

This clonotype came up a few times. TCRdb analysed the 5' RACE reads with MiXCR anew, one entry per CDR3 protein. Of 550,000 to 700,000 distinct CDR3 sequences listed, about a sixth are singletons. This CDR3 has 13 amino acids. The ends were cut back, 5 bases at V and 5 bases at J, with 9 bases in the middle. CDR1 is SGHTA, CDR2 FQGTGA, per germline. This receptor was obtained from an adult woman who had mild COVID-19 (a few samples of this study predate the infection). Cell type and time point are not known. Material for sequencing was PBMCs or a T cell subset sorted from them (not recorded which). The chain carries TRBV7-3 and TRBJ2-2; D might be TRBD1 (6 bases). The CDR3 protein is CASSHQGTGELFF. CDR3 DNA: TGTGCCAGCAGCCACCAGGGGACCGGGGAGCTGTTTTTT.